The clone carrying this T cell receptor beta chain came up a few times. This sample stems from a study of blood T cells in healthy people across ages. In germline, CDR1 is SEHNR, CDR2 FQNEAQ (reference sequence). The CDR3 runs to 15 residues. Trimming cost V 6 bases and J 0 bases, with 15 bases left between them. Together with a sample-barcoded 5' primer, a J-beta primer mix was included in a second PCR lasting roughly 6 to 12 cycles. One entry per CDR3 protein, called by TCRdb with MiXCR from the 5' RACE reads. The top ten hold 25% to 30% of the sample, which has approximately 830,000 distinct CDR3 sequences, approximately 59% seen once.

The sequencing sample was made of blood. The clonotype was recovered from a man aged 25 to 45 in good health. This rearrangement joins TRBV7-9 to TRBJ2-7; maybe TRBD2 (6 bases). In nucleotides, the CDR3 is TGTGCCAGCAGTGTGGGAGGTGCGGTCTCCTACGAGCAGTACTTC. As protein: CASSVGGAVSYEQYF.